Sequencing of this TCR beta chain was carried out in a study of regulatory T cells in long-lasting Graves disease. Findings of the study overall: Patients with persistent disease shared 2,741 public clonotypes, outpacing the roughly 950 shared by new patients.

On this clonotype itself: Its antigen is currently unknown.

Library construction for TCR beta used iRepertoire HTBI primers and Arm-PCR of CDR3 regions. Authors' methods: Samples jointly harbored fewer than 65 TRBV and 15 or so TRBJ segments. MiXCR was run by TCRdb on the multiplex PCR reads, yielding one entry per CDR3 protein. TCRdb, not the original authors, processed these V and J calls. The table has 420,000 or so distinct CDR3 sequences, about a quarter seen once. Time point: persistent/refractory GD, antithyroid drugs over 5 years with positive TRAb. After RNA was extracted from PBMCs, the TCR library was made from it. In this cohort, patients came from an endocrinology department located in Xi'an, China. The clonotype comes from a female donor with Graves disease. The source was peripheral blood mononuclear cells (PBMCs), collected when the disease was refractory, from a patient treated with antithyroid drugs.

Written as DNA, the CDR3 is TGTGCCAGCAGTTTCAGCTCCTATAATTCACCCCTCCACTTT. This codes for CASSFSSYNSPLHF. J is TRBJ1-6 and V is TRBV12-3 or TRBV12-4, with D unresolved. CDR3 length equals 14 residues. Trimming cost V 3 bases and J 0 bases, with 3 bases left between them.